This TCR beta chain came from a study of blood T cell repertoires in COVID-19. Study at large: Donors in the United States, Italy and Spain gave samples during acute or convalescent COVID-19. T cells, B-cell-depleted T cells, or PBMCs provided the cDNA or gDNA that served as material.

The ends were cut back, 3 bases at V and 1 base at J, with 6 bases in the middle. The CDR3 contains 13 residues. Germline-derived CDR1 and CDR2 are LNHNV and YYDKDF (reference sequence). Under the authors' procedure: Estimation of nucleated cell counts was performed using reference gene primer amplification. Libraries were prepared by immunoSEQ multiplex PCR; TCRdb keeps only in-frame clonotypes and omits some of them. Clone size and the V and J calls come from that table; the DNA yielded D and trimming. The sample includes 65,000 to 90,000 clones, approximately 90% of them seen just once. The receptor was derived from a man between 25 and 39 years old with acute or convalescent COVID-19. The specimen was peripheral blood. The chain couples TRBV15 to TRBJ1-1; D not certain. The CDR3 is CATSSRRNTEAFF. CDR3 DNA: TGTGCCACCAGCAGTCGCAGGAACACTGAAGCTTTCTTT.